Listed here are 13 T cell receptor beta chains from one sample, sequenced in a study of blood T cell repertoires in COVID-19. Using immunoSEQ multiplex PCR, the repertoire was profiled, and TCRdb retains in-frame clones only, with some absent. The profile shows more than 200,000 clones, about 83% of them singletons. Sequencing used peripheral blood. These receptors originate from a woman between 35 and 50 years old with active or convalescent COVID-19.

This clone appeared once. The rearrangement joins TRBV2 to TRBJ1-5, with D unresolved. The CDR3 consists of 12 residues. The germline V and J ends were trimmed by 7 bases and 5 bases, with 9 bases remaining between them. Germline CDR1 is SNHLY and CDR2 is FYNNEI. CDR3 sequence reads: CASKQPDQPQHF. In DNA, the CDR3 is TGTGCCAGCAAACAGCCCGATCAGCCCCAGCATTTT.

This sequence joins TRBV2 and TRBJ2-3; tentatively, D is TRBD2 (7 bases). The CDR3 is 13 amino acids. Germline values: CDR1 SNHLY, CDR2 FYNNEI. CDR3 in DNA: TGTGGTGGGGGGAGGGGGGGTCAAGATACGCAGTATTTT. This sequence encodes CGGGRGGQDTQYF.

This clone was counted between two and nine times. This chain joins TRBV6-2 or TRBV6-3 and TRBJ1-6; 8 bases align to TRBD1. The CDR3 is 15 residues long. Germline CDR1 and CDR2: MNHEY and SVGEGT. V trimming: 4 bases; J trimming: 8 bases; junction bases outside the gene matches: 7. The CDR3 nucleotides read TGTGCCAGCAGTTTCGATGCAGGGGGCGATTCACCCCTCCACTTT. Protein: CASSFDAGGDSPLHF.

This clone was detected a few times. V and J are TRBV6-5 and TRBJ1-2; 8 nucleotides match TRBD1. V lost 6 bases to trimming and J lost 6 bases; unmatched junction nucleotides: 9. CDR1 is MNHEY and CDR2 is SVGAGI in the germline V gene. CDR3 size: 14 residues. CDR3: CASSFQGAFNGYTF. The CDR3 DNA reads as TGTGCCAGCAGCTTTCAGGGGGCGTTCAATGGCTACACCTTC.

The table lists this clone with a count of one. CDR3 bases: TGCAGTGCTCAGGGTCCCAATGAGCAGTTCTTC. The encoded protein is CSAQGPNEQFF. This rearrangement joins TRBV20-1 to TRBJ2-1; tentatively, D is TRBD1 (5 bases). The germline CDR1 and CDR2 sequences are DFQATT and SNEGSKA (reference sequence). The CDR3 length is 11 residues. V lost 5 bases, J lost 6 bases, and 8 bases lay in between.

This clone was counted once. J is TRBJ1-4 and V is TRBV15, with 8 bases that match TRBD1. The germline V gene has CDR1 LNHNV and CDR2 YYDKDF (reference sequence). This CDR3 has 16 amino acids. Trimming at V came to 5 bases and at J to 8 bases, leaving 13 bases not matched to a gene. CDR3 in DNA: TGTGCCACCAGCGGCCCCGGACAGGGACGAGGCGAAAAACTGTTTTTT. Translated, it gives CATSGPGQGRGEKLFF.

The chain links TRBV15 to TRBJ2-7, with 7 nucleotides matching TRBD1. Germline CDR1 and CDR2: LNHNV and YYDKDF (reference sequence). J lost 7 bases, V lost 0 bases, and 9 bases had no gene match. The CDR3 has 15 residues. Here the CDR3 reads CATSRDPGQIGEQYF. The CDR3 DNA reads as TGTGCCACCAGCAGAGATCCGGGACAGATTGGAGAGCAGTACTTC.

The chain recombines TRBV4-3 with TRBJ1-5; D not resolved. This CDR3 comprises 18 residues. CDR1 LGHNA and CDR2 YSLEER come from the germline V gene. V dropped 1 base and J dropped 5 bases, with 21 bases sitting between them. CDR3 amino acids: CASSQAILESKYDQPQHF. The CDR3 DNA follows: TGCGCCAGCAGCCAAGCAATCTTAGAAAGTAAATACGATCAGCCCCAGCATTTT.

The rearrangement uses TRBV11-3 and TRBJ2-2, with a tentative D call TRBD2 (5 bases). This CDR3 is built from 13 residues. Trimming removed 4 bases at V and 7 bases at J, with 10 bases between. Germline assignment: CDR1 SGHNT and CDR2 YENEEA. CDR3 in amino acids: CASSWSGIGELFF. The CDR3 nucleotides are TGTGCCAGCAGCTGGTCGGGAATCGGGGAGCTGTTTTTT.

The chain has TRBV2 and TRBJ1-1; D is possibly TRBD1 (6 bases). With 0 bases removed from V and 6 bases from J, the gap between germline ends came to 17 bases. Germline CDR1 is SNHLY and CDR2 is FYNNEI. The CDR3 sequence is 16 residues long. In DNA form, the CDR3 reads TGTGCCAGCAGTGAAGCGCAGGTCGGTCGACAGGCTGAAGCTTTCTTT. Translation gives CASSEAQVGRQAEAFF.

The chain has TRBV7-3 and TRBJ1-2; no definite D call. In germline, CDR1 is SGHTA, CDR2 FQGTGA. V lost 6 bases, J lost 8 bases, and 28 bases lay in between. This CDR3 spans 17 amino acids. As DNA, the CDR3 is TGTGCCAGCAGTCAAGAGCCCCCAGCCGTAGGTGCGGGAGGCTACACCTTC. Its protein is CASSQEPPAVGAGGYTF.

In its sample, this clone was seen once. As DNA, the CDR3 is TGTGCCAGCAGTGTCGGCGGGGTCCAAGAGACCCAGTACTTC. It yields the protein CASSVGGVQETQYF. The rearrangement joins TRBV2 to TRBJ2-5, with D possibly TRBD2 on 6 matching bases. The length of the CDR3 is 14 residues. The ends were cut back, 4 bases at V and 1 base at J, with 10 bases in the middle. The germline V gene encodes CDR1 SNHLY and CDR2 FYNNEI.

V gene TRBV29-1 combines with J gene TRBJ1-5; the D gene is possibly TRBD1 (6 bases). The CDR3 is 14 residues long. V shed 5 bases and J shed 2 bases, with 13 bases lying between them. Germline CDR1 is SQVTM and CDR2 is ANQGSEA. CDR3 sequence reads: CSVIQGWGNQPQHF. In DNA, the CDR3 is TGCAGCGTTATCCAGGGGTGGGGCAATCAGCCCCAGCATTTT.